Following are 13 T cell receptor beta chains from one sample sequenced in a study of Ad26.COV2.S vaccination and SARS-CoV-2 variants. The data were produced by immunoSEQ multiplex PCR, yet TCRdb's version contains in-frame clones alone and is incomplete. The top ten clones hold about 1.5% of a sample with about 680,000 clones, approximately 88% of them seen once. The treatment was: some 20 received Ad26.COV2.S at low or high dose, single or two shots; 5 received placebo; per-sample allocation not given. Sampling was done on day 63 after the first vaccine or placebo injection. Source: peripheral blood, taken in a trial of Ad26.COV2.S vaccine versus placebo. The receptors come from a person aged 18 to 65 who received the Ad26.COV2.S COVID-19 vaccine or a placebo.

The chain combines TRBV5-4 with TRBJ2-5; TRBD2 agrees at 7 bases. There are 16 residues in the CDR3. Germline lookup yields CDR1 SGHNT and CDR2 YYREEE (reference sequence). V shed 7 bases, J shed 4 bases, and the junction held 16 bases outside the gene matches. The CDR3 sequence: CASGGGSWATRETQYF. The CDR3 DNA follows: TGTGCCAGCGGCGGGGGAAGTTGGGCAACCCGAGAGACCCAGTACTTC.

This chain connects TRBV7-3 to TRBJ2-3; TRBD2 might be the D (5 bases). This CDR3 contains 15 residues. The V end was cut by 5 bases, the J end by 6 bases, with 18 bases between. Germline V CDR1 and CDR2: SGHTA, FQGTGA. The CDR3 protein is CASSPQDSLRDTQYF. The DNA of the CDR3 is TGTGCCAGCAGCCCCCAGGACTCGCTGCGGGATACGCAGTATTTT.

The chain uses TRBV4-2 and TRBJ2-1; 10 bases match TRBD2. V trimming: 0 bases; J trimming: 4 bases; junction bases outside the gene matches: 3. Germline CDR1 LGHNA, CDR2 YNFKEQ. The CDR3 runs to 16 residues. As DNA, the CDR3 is TGTGCCAGCAGCCAAGAAAGCGGGGGGGCATACAATGAGCAGTTCTTC. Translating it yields CASSQESGGAYNEQFF.

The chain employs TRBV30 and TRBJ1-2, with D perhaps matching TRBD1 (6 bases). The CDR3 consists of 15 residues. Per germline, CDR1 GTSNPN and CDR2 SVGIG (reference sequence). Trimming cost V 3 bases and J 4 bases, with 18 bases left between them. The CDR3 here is CAWSAFWGGSYGYTF. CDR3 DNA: TGTGCCTGGAGCGCTTTCTGGGGGGGCAGCTATGGCTACACCTTC.

The CDR3 DNA reads TGTGCCAGTTCCGGGGAGCCTCTTCATGAAAAACTGTTTTTT. This codes for CASSGEPLHEKLFF. The chain uses TRBV19 and TRBJ1-4; D gene unclear. Germline V CDR1 and CDR2: LNHDA, SQIVND (reference sequence). V lost 8 bases, J lost 6 bases, and 16 bases lay in between. This CDR3 has 14 amino acids. Full variable domain (missing parts from reference TRBV19 and TRBJ1-4): DGGITQSPKYLFRKEGQNVTLSCEQNLNHDAMYWYRQDPGQGLRLIYYSQIVNDFQKGDIAEGYSVSREKKESFPLTVTSAQKNPTAFYLCASSGEPLHEKLFFGSGTQLSVL.

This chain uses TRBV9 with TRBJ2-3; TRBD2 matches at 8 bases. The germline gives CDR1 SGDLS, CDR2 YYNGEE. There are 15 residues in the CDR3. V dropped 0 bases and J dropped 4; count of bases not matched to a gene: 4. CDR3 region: CASSVAGGPPDTQYF. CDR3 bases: TGTGCCAGCAGCGTAGCGGGAGGGCCGCCAGATACGCAGTATTTT. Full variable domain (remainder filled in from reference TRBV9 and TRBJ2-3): DSGVTQTPKHLITATGQRVTLRCSPRSGDLSVYWYQQSLDQGLQFLIQYYNGEERAKGNILERFSAQQFPDLHSELNLSSLELGDSALYFCASSVAGGPPDTQYFGPGTRLTVL.

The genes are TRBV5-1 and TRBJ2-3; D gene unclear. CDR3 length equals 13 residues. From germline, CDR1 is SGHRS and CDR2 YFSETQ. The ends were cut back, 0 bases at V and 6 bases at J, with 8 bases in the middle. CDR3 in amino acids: CASSLAASDTQYF. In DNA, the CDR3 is TGCGCCAGCAGCTTGGCCGCGTCCGATACGCAGTATTTT. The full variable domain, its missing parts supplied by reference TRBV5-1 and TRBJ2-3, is KAGVTQTPRYLIKTRGQQVTLSCSPISGHRSVSWYQQTPGQGLQFLFEYFSETQRNKGNFPGRFSGRQFSNSRSEMNVSTLELGDSALYLCASSLAASDTQYFGPGTRLTVL.

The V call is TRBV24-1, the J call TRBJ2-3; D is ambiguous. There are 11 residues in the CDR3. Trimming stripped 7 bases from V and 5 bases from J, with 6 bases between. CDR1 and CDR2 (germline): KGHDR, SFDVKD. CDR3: CATRQQDTQYF. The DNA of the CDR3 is TGTGCCACCAGACAGCAAGATACGCAGTATTTT.

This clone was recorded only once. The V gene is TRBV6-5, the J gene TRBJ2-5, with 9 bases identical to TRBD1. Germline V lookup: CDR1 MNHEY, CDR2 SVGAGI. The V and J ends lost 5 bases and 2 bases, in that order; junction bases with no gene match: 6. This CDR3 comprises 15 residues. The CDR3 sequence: CASSHTGGRQETQYF. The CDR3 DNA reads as TGTGCCAGCAGTCATACAGGGGGCCGGCAAGAGACCCAGTACTTC.

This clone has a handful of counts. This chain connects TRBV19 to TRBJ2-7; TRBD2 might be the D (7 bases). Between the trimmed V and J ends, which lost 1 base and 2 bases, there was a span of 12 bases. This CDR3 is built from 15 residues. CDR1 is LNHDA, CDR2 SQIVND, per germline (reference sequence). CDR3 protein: CASSIVGGGAYEQYF. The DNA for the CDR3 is TGTGCCAGTAGTATAGTTGGAGGGGGGGCCTACGAGCAGTACTTC.

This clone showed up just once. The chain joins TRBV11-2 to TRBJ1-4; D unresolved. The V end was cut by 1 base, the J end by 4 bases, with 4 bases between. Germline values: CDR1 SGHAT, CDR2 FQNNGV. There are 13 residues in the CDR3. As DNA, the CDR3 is TGTGCCAGCAGCTTAGGGGTTAATGAAAAACTGTTTTTT. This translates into CASSLGVNEKLFF.

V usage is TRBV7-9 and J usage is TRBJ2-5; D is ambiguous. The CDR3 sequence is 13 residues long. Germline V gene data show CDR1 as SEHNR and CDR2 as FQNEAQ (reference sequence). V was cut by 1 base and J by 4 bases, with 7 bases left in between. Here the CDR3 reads CASSLVIGETQYF. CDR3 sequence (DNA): TGTGCCAGCAGCTTAGTCATAGGAGAGACCCAGTACTTC.

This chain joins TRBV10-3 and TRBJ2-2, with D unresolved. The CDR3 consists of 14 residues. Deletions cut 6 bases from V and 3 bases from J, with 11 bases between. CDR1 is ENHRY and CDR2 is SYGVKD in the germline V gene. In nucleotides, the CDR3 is TGTGCCATCAGCACGACCGAAGACACCGGGGAGCTGTTTTTT. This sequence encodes CAISTTEDTGELFF.